This T cell receptor (beta chain) was captured by sequencing in a study of blood T cells in healthy people across ages. Caucasian, healthy and from Russia, the donors were aged between about 6 and 100. V lost 2 bases and J lost 1; bases outside the gene matches: 6. This CDR3 comprises 16 residues. The V gene's germline CDR1 is MDHEN and CDR2 SYDVKM. The authors ran a second PCR of roughly 6 to 12 cycles using a sample-barcoded 5' primer and a J-beta primer mix. TCRdb reprocessed the 5' RACE reads with MiXCR, giving one entry per CDR3 protein. The data hold over a million distinct CDR3 sequences, with 40% to 50% observed a single time.

V is TRBV28 and J is TRBJ1-2; 8 positions match TRBD1. This sequence was found in a woman aged 60 to 75 in good health. The sample consisted of blood. The CDR3 DNA follows: TGTGCCAGCAGTTTAATCCAGGGGGCCTTTAACTATGGCTACACCTTC. Protein product: CASSLIQGAFNYGYTF.